This TCR beta chain emerged from a study of T-cell reconstitution after alpha-beta-depleted transplantation in children (dated by TCRdb to the mid-2010s). For context, the study as a whole: The study quantitatively tracked T-cell immune reconstitution after TCRalphabeta/CD19-depleted allogeneic hematopoietic cell transplantation in children using TCR repertoire profiling. What the work shows at the level of the full study, not this receptor alone: In some patients, the high TCRbeta diversity seen at day 60 was put down to recipient T cells and intrathymic progenitors that had survived conditioning. Over subsequent months, a decline in hyperexpanded clone frequencies was noted, and after one year, T-cell counts and TCRbeta diversity were mostly ascribed to newly produced T cells. The apparently early alphabetaT-cell count recovery about two months after transplant was reportedly dependent on only several hundred rapidly expanded clones derived from non-depleted graft cells.

The treatment or condition label, as the study defines it: allogeneic hematopoietic cell transplantation with graft depleted of TCRalphabeta T cells and CD19 B cells. The children who served as transplant recipients had been given grafts of TCRalphabeta/CD19-depleted allogeneic hematopoietic cells. At least ten counts were recorded for this clonotype. Its antigen is not yet known. Base quality data are lacking; no much larger clone is found one base away. The protocol used for the library was PCR. For sequencing, an Illumina HiSeq 2500 was employed. To normalize quantification of the TCRbeta repertoire, the TCR libraries were built with molecular barcoding that relied on unique molecular identifiers. TCRdb's own reprocessing of the public reads used fastp at Q25 and MiXCR and kept productive beta chains. Each CDR3 protein gets just one entry, which takes the most common genes and DNA from the rows behind it. The sample includes approximately 300,000 distinct CDR3 sequences, with 10% observed a single time. 7.5% of the sample rests with the top ten.

Based on the germline V gene, the CDR1 and CDR2 sequences are SGHTA and FQGNSA. V and J are trimmed by 2 bases and 3 bases, and the gene matches miss 11 bases of the junction. The cysteine opens and the phenylalanine closes a CDR3 of 17 amino acids. This entry keeps only the CDR3 DNA: 51 bases, framed from base 1. Rearrangement joined TRBV7-2 to TRBJ2-3, with TRBD1 matching 7 junction bases. The clonotype was recovered from a boy in the first two years of life with acute myeloid leukemia, due to receive a stem cell transplant. The specimen was PBMCs, collected before TCRalphabeta/CD19-depleted stem cell transplant. CDR3 loop: CASSLSVTGVGTDTQYF. The nucleotide sequence reads as follows: TGTGCCAGCAGCTTAAGCGTAACAGGGGTCGGGACAGATACGCAGTATTTT.